The rows below give T cell receptor beta chains drawn from one sample of a study of T-cell reconstitution after alpha-beta-depleted transplantation in children. Each CDR3 protein is one row after TCRdb ran MiXCR on the PCR reads. Counted here are 450,000 to 600,000 distinct CDR3 sequences, about 30% occurring once; the ten biggest clones make up around 2.4%. Material: PBMCs from the stem cell graft donor, obtained from the stem cell graft. These receptors were obtained from a human donor who donated a stem cell graft to a child with aplastic anemia. Both conserved end residues are part of each CDR3. The D gene is left open where the match is weak. Expanded clones get a size class; other rows say once, few or many, or leave the size out.

J: TRBJ1-1; V: TRBV7-9; size: -; D: -; CDR3: CASSTSRTEAYF; DNA: TGTGCCAGCAGCACCTCGCGTACTGAAGCTTACTTT
J: TRBJ2-3; V: TRBV6-1; size: -; D: TRBD2; CDR3: CASSEGLADPYRAQYF; DNA: TGTGCCAGCAGCGAGGGACTAGCGGACCCTTATCGAGCGCAGTATTTT
J: TRBJ1-2; V: TRBV7-2; size: few; D: -; CDR3: CASSFRGFGGYTF; DNA: TGTGCCAGCAGCTTTAGGGGTTTCGGTGGCTACACCTTC
J: TRBJ2-2; V: TRBV7-2; size: once; D: TRBD2; CDR3: CASSFSGMPNTGELFF; DNA: TGTGCCAGCAGCTTCAGCGGGATGCCGAACACCGGGGAGCTGTTTTTT
J: TRBJ1-2; V: TRBV20-1; size: -; D: -; CDR3: CSVGGSVIYGYTF; DNA: TGCAGTGTCGGGGGGTCGGTGATCTATGGCTACACCTTC
J: TRBJ2-7; V: TRBV7-2; size: -; D: TRBD2; CDR3: CASSYGGSGSGEQYF; DNA: TGTGCCAGCAGCTACGGGGGTAGCGGGAGTGGCGAGCAGTACTTC
J: TRBJ2-2; V: TRBV11-3; size: few; D: -; CDR3: CASSPEGRTGELFF; DNA: TGTGCCAGCAGCCCGGAGGGCCGCACCGGGGAGCTGTTTTTT
J: TRBJ1-1; V: TRBV7-2; size: -; D: TRBD1; CDR3: CASSLLSGGTEAFF; DNA: TGTGCCAGCAGCTTGCTTTCAGGGGGCACTGAAGCTTTCTTT
J: TRBJ1-3; V: TRBV11-2; size: few; D: -; CDR3: CASSLGRTVLSGNTIYF; DNA: TGTGCCAGCAGCTTAGGAAGGACAGTCCTCTCTGGAAACACCATATATTTT
J: TRBJ2-1; V: TRBV12-3/TRBV12-4; size: few; D: TRBD1; CDR3: CASKGTLGQGANEQFF; DNA: TGTGCCAGCAAAGGAACTCTCGGACAGGGGGCGAATGAGCAGTTCTTC
J: TRBJ1-3; V: TRBV20-1; size: few; D: -; CDR3: CSAILSQSVSGNTIYF; DNA: TGCAGTGCTATTCTCTCTCAGAGCGTCTCTGGAAACACCATATATTTT
J: TRBJ2-7; V: TRBV27; size: few; D: -; CDR3: CASSFSGSQLPSYEQYF; DNA: TGTGCCAGCAGTTTCAGTGGTTCCCAGCTACCATCCTACGAGCAGTACTTC
J: TRBJ2-2; V: TRBV5-1; size: -; D: -; CDR3: CATKSVGDNTGELFF; DNA: TGCGCCACCAAATCGGTAGGAGACAACACCGGGGAGCTGTTTTTT
J: TRBJ2-1; V: TRBV5-1; size: -; D: TRBD2; CDR3: CASSLVLAGSNEQFF; DNA: TGCGCCAGCAGCTTGGTACTAGCGGGATCCAATGAGCAGTTCTTC
J: TRBJ1-5; V: TRBV12-3/TRBV12-4; size: few; D: -; CDR3: CASTLGGAGHQPQHF; DNA: TGTGCCAGCACCCTCGGGGGGGCCGGGCATCAGCCCCAGCATTTT
J: TRBJ1-5; V: TRBV27; size: few; D: -; CDR3: CASSSLNRQGNQPQHF; DNA: TGTGCCAGCAGTTCCTTAAATCGACAGGGCAATCAGCCCCAGCATTTT
J: TRBJ1-2; V: TRBV20-1; size: -; D: -; CDR3: CSARDRGLSGYTF; DNA: TGCAGTGCTAGAGACCGGGGCCTAAGTGGCTACACCTTC
J: TRBJ2-7; V: TRBV7-2; size: -; D: -; CDR3: CASSRARYEQYF; DNA: TGTGCCAGCAGTCGGGCGCGATACGAGCAGTACTTC